This T cell receptor beta chain is drawn from a study of beta chain features in type 1 diabetes. Details on this clone: Its antigen is undetermined.

Of the isolated RNA, all was reverse transcribed, and so the sequenced material was expressed TCRB transcripts. The data were produced by immunoSEQ multiplex PCR, yet TCRdb's version contains in-frame clones alone and is incomplete. The table lists around 300,000 clones, more than 9.5% of them singletons, with around 0.015% in the top ten. The study's findings and limits: Shortening that was moderate but significant affected the TCRB CDR3s of Type 1 diabetes patients in all four CD4+ subsets.

The CDR3 loop spans 14 amino acids. Germline V gene data show CDR1 as GTSNPN and CDR2 as SVGIG (reference sequence). The source of this sequence is a woman aged 25-40 years in good health. The rearrangement uses TRBV30 and TRBJ2-5, with a weak D call TRBD2 (5 bases). TRBJ2-7 matches the DNA end more closely, so the J call is doubtful. Sequencing used naive CD4+ T cells from blood. The CDR3: CAWSVGGHIYEQYF. DNA for the CDR3: TGTGCCTGGAGTGTTGGCGGGCACATCTACGAGCAGTACTTC.